The 13 T cell receptor beta chains given below trace back to one sample, sequenced in a study of T cell repertoires in cytomegalovirus infection. MiXCR, run by TCRdb on the reads, gives a single entry per CDR3 protein. The repertoire holds approximately 730,000 distinct CDR3 sequences, with about 28% as singletons. Their antigen targets remain unknown. This specimen consisted of cultured CD8+ T cells from PBMCs, obtained from culture after CMV antigen stimulation. These receptors all stem from a human donor in good health (CMV status not recorded). Some clones in this sample may be carry-over from other donors' samples.

This clonotype occurred a few times. The chain is built from TRBV7-3 and TRBJ2-3; possible D gene TRBD1, 5 bases. The CDR3 extends over 13 amino acids. V was cut by 1 base and J by 4 bases, with 6 bases left in between. Germline V gene data show CDR1 as SGHTA and CDR2 as FQGTGA. The CDR3 here is CASSLMGPDTQYF. CDR3 DNA: TGTGCCAGCAGCTTAATGGGGCCAGATACGCAGTATTTT.

Only a few counts were recorded for this clonotype. The chain has TRBV6-5 and TRBJ2-7; D is undetermined. The CDR3 runs to 16 residues. Trimming pared 2 bases from V and 6 bases from J, leaving 20 bases between. Germline V lookup: CDR1 MNHEY, CDR2 SVGAGI. CDR3 residues: CASSYLTGSPSGEQYF. CDR3 nucleotides: TGTGCCAGCAGTTACCTTACCGGGTCCCCTTCCGGCGAGCAGTACTTC.

V and J are TRBV27 and TRBJ2-6, with TRBD2 as a possible D gene (6 bases). V gave up 3 bases and J gave up 1 base, with 10 bases separating them. The CDR3 consists of 16 residues. CDR1 is MNHEY, CDR2 SMNVEV, per germline (reference sequence). CDR3 in DNA: TGTGCCAGCAGTTTGGGGGAGGAGTCTGGGGCCAACGTCCTGACTTTC. Protein product: CASSLGEESGANVLTF.

This clonotype has a handful of counts. J is TRBJ2-2 and V is TRBV29-1; D is unclear. The CDR3 sequence is 13 residues long. Germline V gene lookup returns CDR1 SQVTM and CDR2 ANQGSEA. The V end was cut by 5 bases, the J end by 3 bases, with 10 bases between. CDR3 in DNA: TGCAGCGTTCCTGGGTACGACACCGGGGAGCTGTTTTTT. Residues: CSVPGYDTGELFF.

The chain recombines TRBV9 with TRBJ1-5; the match to TRBD1 covers 7 bases. Unmatched junction bases numbered 6, after V lost 6 bases and J lost 0 bases. The V gene's germline CDR1 is SGDLS and CDR2 YYNGEE. The CDR3 spans 15 residues. The CDR3 is CASNRQGHSNQPQHF. CDR3 nucleotide sequence: TGTGCCAGCAATCGACAGGGACATAGCAATCAGCCCCAGCATTTT.

This clonotype occurred once. A much larger clone differs from this one at a single base, so this may be a read error. This chain connects TRBV7-4 to TRBJ2-7; D is uncertain. Germline values: CDR1 SGHVT, CDR2 SQSDAQ. V shed 4 bases and J shed 5 bases, with 24 bases lying between them. CDR3 size: 17 residues. CDR3 in amino acids: CASSSSQMGRWRDEQYF. The CDR3, as DNA: TGTGCCAGCAGCTCCTCTCAAATGGGCAGGTGGCGCGACGAGCAGTACTTC.

The sample holds many counts of this clonotype. The V and J genes are TRBV7-8 and TRBJ1-5, with a possible D match to TRBD1 (5 bases). The CDR3 runs 15 residues. Trimming removed 2 bases at V and 0 bases at J, with 8 bases between. Germline V lookup: CDR1 SGHVS, CDR2 FQNEAQ. The CDR3: CASSLSTGSNQPQHF. CDR3 nucleotides: TGTGCCAGCAGCTTATCCACAGGTAGCAATCAGCCCCAGCATTTT.

This clonotype was observed a handful of times. This chain joins TRBV4-2 and TRBJ2-3; 11 bases line up with TRBD2. V shed 1 base and J 5 bases; nucleotides not matched to a gene: 5. The CDR3 runs to 16 residues. CDR1 is LGHNA and CDR2 is YNFKEQ in the germline V gene. The CDR3 DNA follows: TGTGCCAGCAGCCAAGGGACTAGCGGGCGGGGAGATACGCAGTATTTT. This translates into CASSQGTSGRGDTQYF.

This clonotype was picked up many times. The V and J genes are TRBV5-8 and TRBJ2-7; D gene ambiguous. V was clipped by 0 bases and J by 2 bases, with 9 bases between them. The CDR3 extends over 14 amino acids. Germline V gene data show CDR1 as SGHTS and CDR2 as YDEGEE. The CDR3 loop reads CASSLGRSPYEQYF. CDR3 DNA sequence: TGTGCCAGCAGCTTGGGACGGTCTCCCTACGAGCAGTACTTC.

V gene TRBV4-1 combines with J gene TRBJ1-5; tentatively, D is TRBD1 (6 bases). Germline lookup yields CDR1 MGHRA and CDR2 YSYEKL. V was trimmed by 0 bases and J by 7 bases, leaving 10 bases between them. CDR3 length equals 14 residues. CDR3 residues: CASSQDTGGQPQHF. The CDR3 bases are TGCGCCAGCAGCCAAGATACGGGGGGCCAGCCCCAGCATTTT.

This CDR3 is CATTPGTGSYNEQFF. CDR3 in DNA: TGTGCCACAACCCCCGGGACAGGCTCCTACAATGAGCAGTTCTTC. The rearrangement joins TRBV15 to TRBJ2-1, with TRBD1 identical over 8 bases. The CDR3 runs 15 residues. With 9 bases clipped from V and 0 bases from J, the junction kept 7 bases outside the gene matches. Germline CDR1 and CDR2: LNHNV and YYDKDF (reference sequence).

The V and J genes are TRBV27 and TRBJ2-3; 10 bases match TRBD2. The CDR3 runs 17 residues. The junction had 10 bases not matched to a gene; V was cut back by 7 bases and J by 0 bases. The germline V gene encodes CDR1 MNHEY and CDR2 SMNVEV (reference sequence). CDR3 loop: CASNPGRAGGSTDTQYF. The DNA for the CDR3 is TGTGCCAGCAACCCAGGAAGAGCGGGGGGGAGCACAGATACGCAGTATTTT.

This clonotype was detected many times. The chain joins TRBV7-2 to TRBJ2-1, with 16 bases that match TRBD2. The germline gives CDR1 SGHTA, CDR2 FQGNSA. The V segment lost 5 bases and the J segment 14 bases; nucleotides outside the gene matches: 6. This CDR3 is built from 14 residues. The CDR3 DNA follows: TGTGCCAGCAGCGCGGGACTAGCGGGGGGGCCCGAGTTCTTC. Translating it yields CASSAGLAGGPEFF. Together with reference TRBV7-2 and TRBJ2-1, the CDR3 gives the full variable domain: GAGVSQSPSNKVTEKGKDVELRCDPISGHTALYWYRQSLGQGLEFLIYFQGNSAPDKSGLPSDRFSAERTGGSVSTLTIQRTQQEDSAVYLCASSAGLAGGPEFFGPGTRLTVL.